These T cell receptor beta chains were read from a single sample in a study of T-cell memory formation after mild COVID-19. Using its own MiXCR run on the 5' RACE reads, TCRdb lists one record per CDR3 protein. The table records a few hundred thousand distinct CDR3 sequences, around 21% of them present only once. Sequenced sample: PBMCs or a T cell subset sorted from them (not recorded which). The receptors originated from an adult woman who had mild COVID-19 (a few samples of this study predate the infection). Cell type and time point are not known. CDR3s include the opening cysteine and the closing phenylalanine or tryptophan. The order of the fields is D gene, J gene, clone size, V gene, CDR3 protein, CDR3 DNA. D genes are given only for firm matches. The listing skips clone size in some rows; elsewhere it reads once, few, many or a size class.

-,TRBJ2-1,few,TRBV4-1,CASSQAFGAEQFF,TGCGCCAGCAGCCAAGCTTTTGGGGCTGAGCAGTTCTTC
TRBD1,TRBJ1-2,many,TRBV7-2,CASSLQGVVGYTF,TGTGCCAGCAGCTTACAGGGGGTGGTTGGCTACACCTTC
-,TRBJ2-3,-,TRBV20-1,CSMYLHRGSTDTQYF,TGCAGTATGTACTTACATAGGGGAAGTACAGATACGCAGTATTTT
TRBD1,TRBJ1-1,few,TRBV12-3/TRBV12-4,CASRAGQGNSEAFF,TGTGCCAGCAGGGCGGGACAGGGAAATTCTGAAGCTTTCTTT
-,TRBJ1-6,-,TRBV10-3,CAISLGESPLHF,TGTGCCATCAGCTTGGGTGAATCACCCCTCCACTTT
-,TRBJ2-5,-,TRBV19,CASSIRPGETQYF,TGTGCCAGTAGTATAAGACCGGGGGAGACCCAGTACTTC
-,TRBJ1-3,few,TRBV10-2,CATPDNSGNTIYF,TGCGCCACCCCGGACAACTCTGGAAACACCATATATTTT
TRBD2,TRBJ2-1,-,TRBV11-3,CASSLGTSGPYNEQFF,TGTGCCAGCAGCTTAGGCACTAGCGGCCCCTACAATGAGCAGTTCTTC
-,TRBJ1-2,few,TRBV5-6,CASSLSVGGYTF,TGTGCCAGCAGCTTATCGGTGGGCGGCTACACCTTC
-,TRBJ2-7,-,TRBV6-5,CASSYLQRAAYEQYF,TGTGCCAGCAGTTACCTCCAGCGGGCCGCCTACGAGCAGTACTTC
-,TRBJ2-7,-,TRBV29-1,CSVEDSSYEQYF,TGCAGCGTTGAAGATTCGTCGTACGAGCAGTACTTC
-,TRBJ1-5,-,TRBV5-6,CASSNIQNSNQPQHF,TGTGCCAGCAGCAATATACAGAATAGCAATCAGCCCCAGCATTTT
-,TRBJ1-2,few,TRBV7-2,CASSLAGDYGYTF,TGTGCCAGCAGCTTGGCAGGAGACTATGGCTACACCTTC
-,TRBJ2-1,-,TRBV24-1,CATSVPALDNEQFF,TGTGCCACCAGTGTACCCGCGCTTGACAATGAGCAGTTCTTC
-,TRBJ1-2,-,TRBV4-1,CASSQERLLLAGYTF,TGCGCCAGCAGCCAAGAAAGGCTCCTCCTGGCGGGCTACACCTTC
TRBD1,TRBJ2-7,-,TRBV5-1,CASRSGTGRSYEQYF,TGCGCCAGCAGGTCCGGGACAGGGAGGTCCTACGAGCAGTACTTC
-,TRBJ2-5,-,TRBV29-1,CSVEGDGTQYF,TGCAGCGTTGAAGGAGACGGGACCCAGTACTTC
TRBD2,TRBJ2-1,few,TRBV23-1,CASSQLATSGYNEQFF,TGCGCCAGCAGTCAATTGGCGACTAGCGGCTACAATGAGCAGTTCTTC
-,TRBJ2-5,few,TRBV29-1,CSVDGWGSGETQYF,TGCAGCGTTGACGGATGGGGGAGTGGAGAGACCCAGTACTTC
TRBD1,TRBJ2-7,few,TRBV6-2/TRBV6-3,CASSYWDSARYEQYF,TGTGCCAGCAGTTACTGGGACAGCGCACGCTACGAGCAGTACTTC
TRBD2,TRBJ2-5,few,TRBV12-3/TRBV12-4,CASSKREGRYETQYF,TGTGCCAGCAGCAAGCGGGAGGGCCGATACGAGACCCAGTACTTC
-,TRBJ2-7,-,TRBV7-2,CASSLDNHEQYF,TGTGCCAGCAGCTTAGACAACCACGAGCAGTACTTC
TRBD1,TRBJ2-1,-,TRBV7-9,CASSAGTGGPGEQFF,TGTGCCAGCAGCGCCGGGACAGGGGGCCCCGGGGAGCAGTTCTTC
-,TRBJ2-5,-,TRBV29-1,CSGGVGQETQYF,TGCAGCGGGGGGGTCGGACAAGAGACCCAGTACTTC
TRBD1,TRBJ1-2,many,TRBV20-1,CSASPPFDRGHGYTF,TGCAGTGCTAGTCCGCCTTTTGACAGGGGACATGGCTACACCTTC
TRBD2,TRBJ2-1,few,TRBV20-1,CSARVPSGGNYNEQFF,TGCAGTGCTAGAGTACCTAGCGGGGGGAATTACAATGAGCAGTTCTTC
TRBD1,TRBJ1-2,-,TRBV7-9,CASSFPGQGNLYGYTF,TGTGCCAGCAGCTTTCCGGGACAGGGGAACCTTTATGGCTACACCTTC
TRBD2,TRBJ2-1,few,TRBV4-2,CASSQDRSRRGGFEQFF,TGTGCCAGCAGCCAAGATAGATCGAGGCGGGGGGGATTTGAGCAGTTCTTC
TRBD1,TRBJ2-7,-,TRBV27,CASSLQGAFYEQYF,TGTGCCAGCAGTTTACAGGGGGCATTCTACGAGCAGTACTTC
-,TRBJ1-1,few,TRBV12-3/TRBV12-4,CASSPDAEAFF,TGTGCCAGCAGTCCCGACGCTGAAGCTTTCTTT
-,TRBJ2-3,-,TRBV7-9,CASSSNPGGRGDTQYF,TGTGCCAGCAGCTCGAATCCGGGGGGCCGGGGAGATACGCAGTATTTT
-,TRBJ2-1,-,TRBV6-5,CDDVQGLNEQFF,TGTGACGACGTACAGGGCCTCAATGAGCAGTTCTTC
TRBD2,TRBJ2-5,once,TRBV12-3/TRBV12-4,CASSLEELAGTQETQYF,TGTGCCAGCAGTTTAGAGGAGCTAGCGGGGACTCAAGAGACCCAGTACTTC
TRBD2,TRBJ2-7,few,TRBV5-1,CASSLDSWASGTDEQYF,TGCGCCAGCAGCTTGGATTCGTGGGCTAGCGGGACCGACGAGCAGTACTTC
-,TRBJ2-1,few,TRBV6-5,CASSFLGGHNEQFF,TGTGCCAGCAGCTTCCTCGGGGGCCACAATGAGCAGTTCTTC
TRBD1,TRBJ2-7,few,TRBV5-1,CASSPGTGGGSYEQYF,TGCGCCAGCAGCCCGGGGACAGGGGGCGGCTCCTACGAGCAGTACTTC
TRBD2,TRBJ2-2,few,TRBV6-5,CASSGLAGGRSGELFF,TGTGCCAGCAGTGGACTAGCGGGGGGGCGGAGCGGGGAGCTGTTTTTT
TRBD2,TRBJ2-5,-,TRBV2,CASKRLGAGDMRRETQYF,TGTGCCAGCAAACGTCTCGGCGCGGGGGATATGAGGAGGGAGACCCAGTACTTC
TRBD2,TRBJ2-1,few,TRBV5-1,CASSQGLAGTKDDEQFF,TGCGCCAGCAGCCAAGGACTAGCGGGGACTAAAGACGATGAGCAGTTCTTC
-,TRBJ2-3,many,TRBV11-2,CASTLSTDTQYF,TGTGCCAGCACCCTAAGCACAGATACGCAGTATTTT
-,TRBJ2-1,few,TRBV5-1,CASSPDRNNEQFF,TGCGCCAGCAGCCCCGACAGGAACAATGAGCAGTTCTTC
TRBD1,TRBJ1-1,many,TRBV20-1,CSARDAGGLNTEAFF,TGCAGTGCTAGAGATGCAGGGGGGTTGAACACTGAAGCTTTCTTT
-,TRBJ2-1,many,TRBV4-3,CASSADRTPYSYNEQFF,TGCGCCAGCAGCGCCGACAGGACCCCATACTCCTACAATGAGCAGTTCTTC
-,TRBJ1-2,few,TRBV5-5,CASSQEATGGHGYTF,TGTGCCAGCAGCCAGGAGGCGACAGGCGGGCATGGCTACACCTTC
-,TRBJ1-6,-,TRBV4-2,CASSQHKGNSPLHF,TGTGCCAGCAGCCAACACAAGGGCAATTCACCCCTCCACTTT